The T cell receptor (beta chain) described here comes from a study of blood T cell repertoires in COVID-19. V shed 6 bases, J shed 3 bases, and the junction held 9 bases outside the gene matches. The CDR3 has 15 residues. Per germline, CDR1 MRHNA and CDR2 SNTAGT. Original handling: Quantification of nucleated cells was approximated via reference gene primer amplification. Only in-frame clones appear in the TCRdb table, and some are missing; sequencing was by immunoSEQ multiplex PCR. From that table come the V and J calls and clone size; the DNA was used to work out D and trimming. The sample has about 130,000 clones; about 80% are singletons.

Material: peripheral blood. This TCR was recovered from a woman older than 75 with acute or convalescent COVID-19. V usage is TRBV6-4 and J usage is TRBJ1-2; TRBD1 aligns across 8 bases. CDR3 nucleotide sequence: TGTGCCAGCAGACTTCAGGGGGCCTCAGACTATGGCTACACCTTC. Its translation: CASRLQGASDYGYTF.